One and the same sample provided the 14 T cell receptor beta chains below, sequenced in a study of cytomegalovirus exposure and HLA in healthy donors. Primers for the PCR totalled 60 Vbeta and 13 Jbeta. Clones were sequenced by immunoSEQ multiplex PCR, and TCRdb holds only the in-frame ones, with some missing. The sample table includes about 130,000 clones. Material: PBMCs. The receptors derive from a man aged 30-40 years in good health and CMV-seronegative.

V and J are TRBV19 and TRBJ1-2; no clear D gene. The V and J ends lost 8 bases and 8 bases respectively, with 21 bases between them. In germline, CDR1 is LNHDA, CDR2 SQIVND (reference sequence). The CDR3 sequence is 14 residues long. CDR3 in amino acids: CASGQDSSPRGYTF. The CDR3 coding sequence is TGTGCCAGTGGGCAGGACTCTTCCCCCCGCGGCTACACCTTC.

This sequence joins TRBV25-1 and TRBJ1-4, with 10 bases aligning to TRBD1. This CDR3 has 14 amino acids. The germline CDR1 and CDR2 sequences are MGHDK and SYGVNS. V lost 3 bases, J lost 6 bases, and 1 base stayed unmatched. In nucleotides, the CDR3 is TGTGCCAGCAGTGATGGACAGGGGGATGAAAAACTGTTTTTT. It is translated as CASSDGQGDEKLFF. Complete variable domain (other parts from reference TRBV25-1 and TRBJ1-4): EADIYQTPRYLVIGTGKKITLECSQTMGHDKMYWYQQDPGMELHLIHYSYGVNSTEKGDLSSESTVSRIRTEHFPLTLESARPSHTSQYLCASSDGQGDEKLFFGSGTQLSVL.

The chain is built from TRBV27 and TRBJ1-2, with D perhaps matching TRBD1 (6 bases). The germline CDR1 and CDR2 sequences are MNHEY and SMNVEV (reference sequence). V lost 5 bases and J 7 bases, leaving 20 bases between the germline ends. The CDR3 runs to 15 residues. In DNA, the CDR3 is TGTGCCAGCAGTCTCGGAACCCGGGACATCCCTGGCTACACCTTC. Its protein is CASSLGTRDIPGYTF.

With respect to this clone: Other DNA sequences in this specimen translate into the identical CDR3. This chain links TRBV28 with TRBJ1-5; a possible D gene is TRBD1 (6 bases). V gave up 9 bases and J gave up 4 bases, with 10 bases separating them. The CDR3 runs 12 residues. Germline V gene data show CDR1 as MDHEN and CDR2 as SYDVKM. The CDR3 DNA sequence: TGTGCCAGTGGGGGCCTGAATCAGCCCCAGCATTTT. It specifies CASGGLNQPQHF.

CDR3 loop: CASSSTGGANTGELFF. The CDR3 nucleotides are TGTGCCAGCAGCTCGACAGGGGGCGCGAACACCGGGGAGCTGTTTTTT. The J gene is TRBJ2-2, the V gene TRBV5-4, with TRBD1 matching over 10 bases. Germline CDR1 reads SGHNT; CDR2 reads YYREEE (reference sequence). The CDR3 runs to 16 residues. V shed 3 bases, J shed 0 bases, and the junction held 2 bases outside the gene matches.

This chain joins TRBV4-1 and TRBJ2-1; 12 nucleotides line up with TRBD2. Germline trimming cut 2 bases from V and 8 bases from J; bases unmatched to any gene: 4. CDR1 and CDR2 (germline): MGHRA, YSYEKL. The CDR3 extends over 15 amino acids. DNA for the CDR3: TGCGCCAGCAGCCAACTAGCGGGAGGGGGGGATGAGCAGTTCTTC. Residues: CASSQLAGGGDEQFF.

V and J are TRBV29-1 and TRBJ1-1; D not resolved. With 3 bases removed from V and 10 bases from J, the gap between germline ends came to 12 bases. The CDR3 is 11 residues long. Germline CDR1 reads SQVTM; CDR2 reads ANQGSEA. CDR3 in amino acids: CSVEGGLGAFF. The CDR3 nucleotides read TGCAGCGTTGAGGGAGGATTAGGAGCTTTCTTT.

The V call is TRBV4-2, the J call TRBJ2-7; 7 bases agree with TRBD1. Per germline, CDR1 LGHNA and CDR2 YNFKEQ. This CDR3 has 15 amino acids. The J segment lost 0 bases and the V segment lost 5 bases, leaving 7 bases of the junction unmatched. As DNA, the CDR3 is TGTGCCAGCAGCTTAGGACAGGACAGCTCCTACGAGCAGTACTTC. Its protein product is CASSLGQDSSYEQYF.

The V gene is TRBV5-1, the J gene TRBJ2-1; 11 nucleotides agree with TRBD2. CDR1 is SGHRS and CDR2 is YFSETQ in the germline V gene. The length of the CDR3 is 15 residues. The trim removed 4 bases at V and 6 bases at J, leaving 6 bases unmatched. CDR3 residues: CASSPLAGGPNEQFF. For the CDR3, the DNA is TGCGCCAGCAGCCCCCTAGCGGGAGGCCCCAATGAGCAGTTCTTC.

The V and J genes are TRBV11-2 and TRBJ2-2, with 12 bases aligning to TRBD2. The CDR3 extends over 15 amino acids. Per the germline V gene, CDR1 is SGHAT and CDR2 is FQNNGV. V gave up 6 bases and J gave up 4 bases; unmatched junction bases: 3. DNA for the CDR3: TGTGCCAGCAGTCCTAGCGGGAGGGCCACCGGGGAGCTGTTTTTT. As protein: CASSPSGRATGELFF.

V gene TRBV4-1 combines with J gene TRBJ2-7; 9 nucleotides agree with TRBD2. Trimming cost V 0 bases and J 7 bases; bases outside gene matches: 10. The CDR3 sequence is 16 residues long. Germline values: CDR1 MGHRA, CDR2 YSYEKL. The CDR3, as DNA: TGCGCCAGCAGCCAAGATTCGAGCGGGAGGCCGGGTGAGCAGTACTTC. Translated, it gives CASSQDSSGRPGEQYF.

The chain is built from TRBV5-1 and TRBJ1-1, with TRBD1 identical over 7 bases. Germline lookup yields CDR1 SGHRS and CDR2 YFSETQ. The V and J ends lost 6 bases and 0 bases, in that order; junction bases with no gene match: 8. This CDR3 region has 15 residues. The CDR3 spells CASTPGQPMNTEAFF. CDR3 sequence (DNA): TGCGCCAGCACCCCGGGACAGCCTATGAACACTGAAGCTTTCTTT.

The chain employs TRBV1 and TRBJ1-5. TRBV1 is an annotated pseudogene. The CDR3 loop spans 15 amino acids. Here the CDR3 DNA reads TGCACCAGCACCTCCTTGGCGGAGGCGGGTTTGCCCCAGCATTTT. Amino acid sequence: CTSTSLAEAGLPQHF.

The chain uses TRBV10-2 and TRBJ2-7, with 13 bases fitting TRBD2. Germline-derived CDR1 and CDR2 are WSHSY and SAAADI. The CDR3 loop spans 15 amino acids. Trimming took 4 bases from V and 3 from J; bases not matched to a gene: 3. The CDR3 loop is CASSGTSGSLYEQYF. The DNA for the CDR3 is TGCGCCAGCAGTGGGACTAGCGGGAGCCTCTACGAGCAGTACTTC.